This TCR beta chain was captured by sequencing in a study of blood T cell repertoires in COVID-19. All enrollees were about 18 to 89 years old and from fewer than 25 US areas. Assignment of participants to cohorts was predicated upon participant-reported clinical history. Original processing notes: Amplification of reference gene primers was used by the study to estimate nucleated cell counts. Only in-frame clones appear in the TCRdb table, and some are missing; sequencing was by immunoSEQ multiplex PCR. The D gene and trimming were derived from the DNA, and the V and J assignments and clone size from that table. The table shows about 230,000 clones, with about 87% occurring only once. Source material: PBMCs or T cells enriched from blood (not recorded which). The TCR sequence derives from a woman between 35 and 50 years old with acute COVID-19.

Here the CDR3 DNA reads TGTGCCAGCAGCCCACTGACAGGGCTCACCGGGGAGCTGTTTTTT. The encoded protein is CASSPLTGLTGELFF. The rearrangement links TRBV9 to TRBJ2-2, with 7 nucleotides matching TRBD1. Germline assignment: CDR1 SGDLS and CDR2 YYNGEE. J gave up 4 bases and V 4 bases, and 7 bases lay outside the gene matches. This CDR3 has 15 amino acids.